This T cell receptor (beta chain) was sequenced in a study of cytomegalovirus exposure and HLA in healthy donors. V was clipped by 10 bases and J by 1 base, with 13 bases between them. Germline V CDR1 and CDR2: LNHDA, SQIVND (reference sequence). The CDR3 has 13 residues. The PCR employed 60 Vbeta primers together with 13 Jbeta primers. Measured with immunoSEQ multiplex PCR; TCRdb has only the in-frame clones, and not every one. The sample has 150,000 to 200,000 clones, around 77% seen once. The sample consisted of PBMCs. The rearrangement links TRBV19 to TRBJ2-5; unclear D gene. The clonotype was recovered from a woman in her 30s in good health and CMV-seropositive. CDR3 region: CATSRGAQETQYF. CDR3 nucleotide sequence: TGTGCCACCTCCCGAGGAGCCCAAGAGACCCAGTACTTC.